Each of the 27 T cell receptor beta chains below was sequenced from the same sample in a study of cytomegalovirus exposure and HLA in healthy donors. The primer mix had 60 Vbeta and 13 Jbeta primers. The method was immunoSEQ multiplex PCR; TCRdb's version includes in-frame clones alone and lacks a portion of them. The data show 90,000 to 120,000 clones, with 74% seen just once and roughly 2.7% held by the top ten. The sequenced material came from PBMCs. The receptors stem from a man aged 50 or older in good health and CMV-seropositive.

This clone was counted only a few times. The rearrangement joins TRBV13 to TRBJ2-3; D is possibly TRBD2 (6 bases). The CDR3 spans 15 residues. Germline loops: CDR1 PRHDT, CDR2 FYEKMQ (reference sequence). Trimming took 5 bases from V and 6 from J, leaving 18 bases between them. CDR3 region: CASSPWGLKVDTQYF. The CDR3 nucleotides are TGTGCCAGCAGCCCCTGGGGACTTAAGGTGGATACGCAGTATTTT.

The chain couples TRBV20-1 to TRBJ1-1; a weak D match, TRBD1 (6 bases). There are 11 residues in the CDR3. From germline, CDR1 is DFQATT and CDR2 SNEGSKA (reference sequence). V was trimmed by 5 bases and J by 7 bases, leaving 11 bases between them. In DNA, the CDR3 is TGCAGTGCTCCCGGGACATATGAAGCTTTCTTT. This codes for CSAPGTYEAFF.

V is TRBV10-1 and J is TRBJ2-5; TRBD1 matches at 11 bases. Germline loops: CDR1 WNHNN, CDR2 SYGVQD (reference sequence). The CDR3 sequence is 14 residues long. V shed 6 bases and J 5 bases; nucleotides not matched to a gene: 5. The CDR3 loop reads CASSQDRGHETQYF. The DNA of the CDR3 is TGCGCCAGCAGCCAGGACAGGGGGCATGAGACCCAGTACTTC.

This clone was observed a few times. The V call is TRBV27, the J call TRBJ1-2; TRBD1 is a possible D gene (5 bases). The CDR3 runs 16 residues. Germline V CDR1 and CDR2: MNHEY, SMNVEV (reference sequence). Trimming took off 0 bases at V and 0 bases at J, with 11 bases between the two ends. The CDR3 here is CASSLSPGGANYGYTF. CDR3 coding DNA: TGTGCCAGCAGTTTATCCCCGGGGGGAGCTAACTATGGCTACACCTTC.

The V gene is TRBV11-3, the J gene TRBJ1-3; D is uncertain. This CDR3 spans 16 amino acids. From germline, CDR1 is SGHNT and CDR2 YENEEA. The V end lost 4 bases, the J end lost 7 bases, and 20 bases lay between the germline ends. CDR3 residues: CASSSGGGRENNTIYF. DNA for the CDR3: TGTGCCAGCAGCTCCGGAGGAGGGCGCGAGAACAACACCATATATTTT.

J is TRBJ2-5 and V is TRBV27, with D possibly TRBD1 on 6 matching bases. The V gene lost 3 bases and the J gene lost 1 base, with 18 bases spanning the gap. Per the germline V gene, CDR1 is MNHEY and CDR2 is SMNVEV (reference sequence). The CDR3 has 17 amino acids. The DNA for the CDR3 is TGTGCCAGCAGTTTCCGTGCTACAGGGACGACCCAAGAGACCCAGTACTTC. This gives the protein CASSFRATGTTQETQYF.

This sequence joins TRBV5-1 and TRBJ1-2; TRBD1 aligns across 8 bases. The V gene end was trimmed by 4 bases and the J gene end by 6 bases; junction bases not matched to a gene: 5. The germline V gene encodes CDR1 SGHRS and CDR2 YFSETQ. This CDR3 is 13 amino acids long. The DNA of the CDR3 is TGCGCCAGCAGCAAAGGACAGGGTGATGGCTACACCTTC. Its translation is CASSKGQGDGYTF.

The CDR3 is CARPEQGRQETQYF. CDR3 nucleotide sequence: TGTGCCAGGCCCGAACAGGGGAGGCAAGAGACCCAGTACTTC. The chain is built from TRBV19 and TRBJ2-5, with D possibly being TRBD1 (7 bases). CDR1 and CDR2 from the germline V gene are LNHDA and SQIVND (reference sequence). V shed 9 bases and J shed 2 bases, with 16 bases lying between them. CDR3 length: 14 residues.

CDR3 bases: TGTGCCAGCAGCTCCAGGGGTTCTGGGGCCAACGTCCTGACTTTC. Translated: CASSSRGSGANVLTF. The V and J genes are TRBV5-4 and TRBJ2-6; D may be TRBD1 (6 bases). From germline, CDR1 is SGHNT and CDR2 YYREEE (reference sequence). The CDR3 has 15 amino acids. With 3 bases removed from V and 1 base from J, the gap between germline ends came to 8 bases.

This clone has only one observation. Here the CDR3 reads CASSFYGGANGELFF. CDR3 coding DNA: TGTGCCAGCAGCTTCTATGGGGGGGCGAACGGGGAGCTGTTTTTT. The V call is TRBV9, the J call TRBJ2-2; maybe TRBD2 (7 bases). This CDR3 region has 15 residues. Germline V gene lookup returns CDR1 SGDLS and CDR2 YYNGEE. Trimming stripped 4 bases from V and 7 bases from J, with 17 bases between.

The chain recombines TRBV7-8 with TRBJ2-7, with D perhaps TRBD1 (6 bases). The length of the CDR3 is 18 residues. Germline V gene data show CDR1 as SGHVS and CDR2 as FQNEAQ. Trimming removed 1 base at V and 4 bases at J, with 23 bases between. The CDR3 here is CASSLELIGGVKKYEQYF. The CDR3 DNA reads as TGTGCCAGCAGCTTAGAGTTGATAGGGGGAGTGAAAAAGTACGAGCAGTACTTC.

The CDR3 loop reads CASSVRGLSYNEQFF. CDR3 DNA: TGTGCCAGCAGCGTCCGCGGACTCTCCTACAATGAGCAGTTCTTC. This chain connects TRBV9 to TRBJ2-1; D perhaps matches TRBD2 (5 bases). CDR3 length: 15 amino acids. V was pared by 2 bases and J by 0 bases, with 9 bases between. Germline assignment: CDR1 SGDLS and CDR2 YYNGEE.

The chain links TRBV2 to TRBJ1-1, with unresolved D. The germline CDR1 and CDR2 sequences are SNHLY and FYNNEI. V lost 6 bases and J 1 base, leaving 12 bases between the germline ends. The length of the CDR3 is 14 residues. CDR3 sequence (DNA): TGTGCCAGCAGCAACAATGGAGAGAACACTGAAGCTTTCTTT. Its protein is CASSNNGENTEAFF. Drawing the rest from reference TRBV2 and TRBJ1-1, the complete variable domain is EPEVTQTPSHQVTQMGQEVILRCVPISNHLYFYWYRQILGQKVEFLVSFYNNEISEKSEIFDDQFSVERPDGSNFTLKIRSTKLEDSAMYFCASSNNGENTEAFFGQGTRLTVV.

In this sample, this clone turned up a few times. The V call is TRBV2, the J call TRBJ1-5, with TRBD1 matching 9 bases. The CDR3 runs to 13 residues. J was trimmed by 5 bases and V by 6 bases; bases with no gene match: 2. The V gene's germline CDR1 is SNHLY and CDR2 FYNNEI. The CDR3 DNA sequence: TGTGCCAGCAGAGGACAGGGGCATCAGCCCCAGCATTTT. This gives the protein CASRGQGHQPQHF. Variable domain in full (rest from reference TRBV2 and TRBJ1-5): EPEVTQTPSHQVTQMGQEVILRCVPISNHLYFYWYRQILGQKVEFLVSFYNNEISEKSEIFDDQFSVERPDGSNFTLKIRSTKLEDSAMYFCASRGQGHQPQHFGDGTRLSIL.

Notes on this clone: Other DNA sequences of this sample code for an identical CDR3. The rearrangement uses TRBV2 and TRBJ1-2, with 8 bases matching TRBD1. The CDR3 loop spans 12 amino acids. Germline V gene lookup returns CDR1 SNHLY and CDR2 FYNNEI. The V segment lost 8 bases and the J segment 8 bases; nucleotides outside the gene matches: 7. The CDR3: CASQDRAGGYTF. In DNA, the CDR3 is TGTGCCAGCCAGGACAGGGCTGGAGGCTACACCTTC.

This chain joins TRBV28 and TRBJ1-2; maybe TRBD1 (6 bases). Germline assignment: CDR1 MDHEN and CDR2 SYDVKM. V dropped 5 bases and J dropped 3 bases, with 16 bases sitting between them. The length of the CDR3 is 15 residues. The CDR3 here is CASSNSGVADYGYTF. The CDR3 region has the DNA TGTGCCAGCAGTAACTCAGGGGTGGCCGACTATGGCTACACCTTC.

CDR3 sequence reads: CASSRGQELTYEQYF. The CDR3, as DNA: TGTGCCAGCAGTCGAGGACAGGAACTAACCTACGAGCAGTACTTC. The chain couples TRBV7-9 to TRBJ2-7; TRBD1 matches 7 bases. The CDR3 has 15 residues. Germline V gene data show CDR1 as SEHNR and CDR2 as FQNEAQ (reference sequence). V gave up 6 bases and J gave up 2 bases; unmatched junction bases: 10.

The CDR3 nucleotides read TGTGCCAGCAGGCCACTAGCTGGAGAGGAGACCCAGTACTTC. Amino acid sequence: CASRPLAGEETQYF. The chain combines TRBV6-5 with TRBJ2-5; tentatively, D is TRBD2 (6 bases). The V gene lost 6 bases and the J gene lost 5 bases, with 16 bases spanning the gap. This CDR3 spans 14 amino acids. Germline values: CDR1 MNHEY, CDR2 SVGAGI.

The chain links TRBV18 to TRBJ1-3, with TRBD1 identical over 7 bases. CDR3 length: 15 residues. With V trimmed by 6 bases and J by 2 bases, 7 bases remained unmatched. Germline loops: CDR1 KGHSH, CDR2 LQKENI. The chain's CDR3 is CASSFSGTAGNTIYF. The CDR3 region has the DNA TGTGCCAGCTCCTTCTCAGGGACAGCTGGAAACACCATATATTTT.

This chain joins TRBV12-5 and TRBJ2-1; D is possibly TRBD2 (7 bases). V was cut by 3 bases and J by 7 bases, with 16 bases left in between. This CDR3 is built from 15 residues. The germline gives CDR1 LGHNT, CDR2 FRNRAP. CDR3 residues: CASGFGGHVQNEQFF. The CDR3, as DNA: TGTGCTAGTGGTTTCGGGGGGCATGTCCAAAATGAGCAGTTCTTC.

This clone was counted a single time. The V gene is TRBV2, the J gene TRBJ1-4; the D gene is possibly TRBD1 (5 bases). CDR3 length equals 12 residues. Germline V CDR1 and CDR2: SNHLY, FYNNEI. V lost 7 bases and J 8 bases, leaving 11 bases between the germline ends. For the CDR3, the DNA is TGTGCCAGCACTGGGAGGGGCGAAAAACTGTTTTTT. Its protein product is CASTGRGEKLFF.

This clone has just a few counts. The gene calls are TRBV29-1 and TRBJ1-4; 12 positions agree with TRBD1. This CDR3 comprises 17 residues. The trim removed 6 bases at V and 7 bases at J, leaving 15 bases unmatched. Germline V gene sequence: CDR1 SQVTM, CDR2 ANQGSEA. CDR3 protein: CSVPSDGTGGTGEKLFF. In DNA, the CDR3 is TGCAGCGTCCCCTCCGACGGGACAGGGGGCACAGGTGAAAAACTGTTTTTT. Together with reference TRBV29-1 and TRBJ1-4, the CDR3 gives the full variable domain: SAVISQKPSRDICQRGTSLTIQCQVDSQVTMMFWYRQQPGQSLTLIATANQGSEATYESGFVIDKFPISRPNLTFSTLTVSNMSPEDSSIYLCSVPSDGTGGTGEKLFFGSGTQLSVL.

This chain connects TRBV6-1 to TRBJ2-7; 7 positions agree with TRBD2. CDR1 MNHNS and CDR2 SASEGT come from the germline V gene. The trim removed 6 bases at V and 2 bases at J, leaving 7 bases unmatched. This CDR3 is built from 14 residues. The CDR3 DNA follows: TGTGCCAGCAGCGTTGAGCGGGGAGCCTACGAGCAGTACTTC. It encodes CASSVERGAYEQYF.

The chain has TRBV6-1 and TRBJ2-6; D is ambiguous. Germline V gene lookup returns CDR1 MNHNS and CDR2 SASEGT. The length of the CDR3 is 15 residues. The V end was cut by 5 bases, the J end by 0 bases, with 8 bases between. The CDR3 DNA sequence: TGTGCCAGCAGTCGAGCGACCTCTGGGGCCAACGTCCTGACTTTC. Protein product: CASSRATSGANVLTF.

This sequence joins TRBV19 and TRBJ1-5, with a weak D call TRBD1 (6 bases). Germline CDR1 LNHDA, CDR2 SQIVND (reference sequence). CDR3 size: 15 residues. Trimming pared 5 bases from V and 3 bases from J, leaving 14 bases between. CDR3 residues: CASSPRTALNQPQHF. Here the CDR3 DNA reads TGTGCCAGTAGTCCCCGGACAGCCCTCAATCAGCCCCAGCATTTT.

The rearrangement links TRBV19 to TRBJ2-3; D remains unclear. Germline assignment: CDR1 LNHDA and CDR2 SQIVND (reference sequence). Trimming shortened V by 6 bases and J by 5 bases, and 6 bases separated the two germline ends. This CDR3 is built from 11 residues. CDR3 region: CASRSGDTQYF. The DNA for the CDR3 is TGTGCCAGTAGGTCCGGAGATACGCAGTATTTT.

This clone was observed a few times. The chain links TRBV7-3 to TRBJ2-1; possibly TRBD2 for D (5 bases). Germline lookup yields CDR1 SGHTA and CDR2 FQGTGA. The V and J ends lost 3 bases and 9 bases respectively, with 15 bases between them. The CDR3 sequence is 14 residues long. CDR3 sequence reads: CASSLDPLASEQFF. DNA for the CDR3: TGTGCCAGCAGCTTGGACCCCCTAGCCAGTGAGCAGTTCTTC.